This TCR beta chain originates from a study of identical twins. Germline V gene sequence: CDR1 SQVTM, CDR2 ANQGSEA. Trimming removed 6 bases from V and 2 bases from J, with 15 bases in between. The CDR3 covers 14 residues. This clonotype has more than one count but fewer than ten. One entry per CDR3 protein results from TCRdb running MiXCR on the 5' RACE reads. The sample shows approximately 690,000 distinct CDR3 sequences, around 6% of them seen only once. The sequencing input was naive T cells sorted from blood. The source is a man aged 18 to 30 in good health. This chain uses TRBV29-1 with TRBJ2-3; D possibly corresponds to TRBD2 (6 bases). The CDR3 protein is CSVVGGEDTDTQYF. The CDR3 DNA reads as TGCAGCGTCGTAGGTGGGGAGGACACAGATACGCAGTATTTT.